These 16 T cell receptor beta chains share one sample of origin, sequenced in a study of a mutant IDH1 vaccine in newly diagnosed glioma. Data came from immunoSEQ multiplex PCR; TCRdb stores just in-frame clones and leaves some out. The table records around 76,000 clones, 75% to 90% of them present only once. The antigens for these receptors are not known. Time point indicated: week 23, last vaccination. Vaccination used 300 ug of mutant IDH1 20-mer peptide per dose, with topical imiquimod. The specimen comprised PBMCs, sampled from a glioma patient whose treatment included an IDH1 peptide vaccine. The source of these receptors is a woman aged 50 to 60 with glioma.

In the case of this clone: Compared with germline, one end of the junction differs, possibly owing to a read error. The V and J genes are TRBV7-7 and TRBJ2-2; TRBD1 matches at 10 bases. CDR3 length: 15 amino acids. Germline CDR1 and CDR2: SSHAT and FNYEAQ (reference sequence). The CDR3: CASSSRDRGTGELFF. The CDR3 region has the DNA TGTGCTAGCAGCTCCCGGGACAGGGGAACCGGGGAGCTGTTTTTT.

This chain joins TRBV7-8 and TRBJ2-7; D is possibly TRBD1 (5 bases). Trimming stripped 7 bases from V and 4 bases from J, with 20 bases between. Germline V lookup: CDR1 SGHVS, CDR2 FQNEAQ. The CDR3 consists of 15 residues. The CDR3 DNA reads TGTGCCAGCACCCCTACGCCGAGACAGATTTACGAGCAGTACTTC. Translation gives CASTPTPRQIYEQYF.

The table lists this clone with a few counts. V and J are TRBV5-1 and TRBJ2-3, with D possibly being TRBD1 (5 bases). The CDR3 is made up of 15 amino acids. V gave up 0 bases and J gave up 2 bases, with 10 bases separating them. Per germline, CDR1 SGHRS and CDR2 YFSETQ. CDR3 sequence: CASSLGQRITDTQYF. The CDR3 region has the DNA TGCGCCAGCAGCTTGGGACAGCGAATCACAGATACGCAGTATTTT.

V and J are TRBV11-1 and TRBJ2-7; 8 positions match TRBD1. With 5 bases clipped from V and 3 bases from J, the junction kept 9 bases outside the gene matches. Looked up from germline, CDR1 is SGHAT and CDR2 is FQDESV (reference sequence). CDR3 length: 15 residues. The CDR3: CASSVAGGAYYEQYF. CDR3 nucleotide sequence: TGTGCCAGCAGCGTCGCAGGGGGCGCGTACTACGAGCAGTACTTC.

This chain links TRBV11-2 with TRBJ1-3; tentatively, D is TRBD1 (5 bases). The V gene's germline CDR1 is SGHAT and CDR2 FQNNGV. This CDR3 is built from 15 residues. With 3 bases removed from V and 4 bases from J, the gap between germline ends came to 13 bases. DNA for the CDR3: TGTGCCAGCAGCTTTCAGGGAGGTCCCGGAAACACCATATATTTT. The encoded protein is CASSFQGGPGNTIYF. Based on the CDR3 plus reference TRBV11-2 and TRBJ1-3, the full variable domain is EAGVAQSPRYKIIEKRQSVAFWCNPISGHATLYWYQQILGQGPKLLIQFQNNGVVDDSQLPKDRFSAERLKGVDSTLKIQPAKLEDSAVYLCASSFQGGPGNTIYFGEGSWLTVV.

The V gene is TRBV7-2, the J gene TRBJ2-7; TRBD1 matches at 7 bases. V shed 1 base, J shed 3 bases, and the junction held 0 bases outside the gene matches. The CDR3 consists of 13 residues. Germline loops: CDR1 SGHTA, CDR2 FQGNSA. CDR3 bases: TGTGCCAGCAGCTTAGACAGGGGCTACGAGCAGTACTTC. Its translation: CASSLDRGYEQYF.

The genes are TRBV29-1 and TRBJ1-1; TRBD1 might be the D (5 bases). The germline V gene has CDR1 SQVTM and CDR2 ANQGSEA. V lost 6 bases and J lost 0, with 8 bases in between. This CDR3 has 12 residues. CDR3 sequence: CSVGRLNTEAFF. DNA of the CDR3: TGCAGCGTGGGGCGGTTGAACACTGAAGCTTTCTTT.

This clone was seen once. The V call is TRBV29-1, the J call TRBJ2-1, with 10 bases identical to TRBD2. This CDR3 has 14 residues. Germline loops: CDR1 SQVTM, CDR2 ANQGSEA. V was pared by 8 bases and J by 8 bases, with 12 bases of the junction left unmatched. The CDR3, as DNA: TGCAGCTCCTCTAGCGGGAGCCAACCCTATGAGCAGTTCTTC. It is translated as CSSSSGSQPYEQFF.

The chain couples TRBV9 to TRBJ2-1; the D gene is possibly TRBD2 (6 bases). The CDR3 sequence is 16 residues long. V lost 4 bases and J lost 0, with 14 bases in between. Germline V gene data show CDR1 as SGDLS and CDR2 as YYNGEE. The chain's CDR3 is CASSPRGGSSYNEQFF. The CDR3 DNA follows: TGTGCCAGCAGCCCCCGGGGAGGAAGCTCCTACAATGAGCAGTTCTTC.

Notes on this clone: Other DNA sequences in this sample translate to the same CDR3. The V call is TRBV10-3, the J call TRBJ2-5; D remains unclear. Deletions cut 3 bases from V and 2 bases from J, with 1 base between. The CDR3 has 11 residues. Germline V lookup: CDR1 ENHRY, CDR2 SYGVKD. CDR3 loop: CAISDQETQYF. In nucleotides, the CDR3 is TGTGCCATCAGTGATCAAGAGACCCAGTACTTC.

V is TRBV4-1 and J is TRBJ1-6, with D hard to call. Trimming took off 2 bases at V and 9 bases at J, with 5 bases between the two ends. Germline CDR1 and CDR2: MGHRA and YSYEKL. The CDR3 covers 12 residues. The CDR3 here is CASSQYGSPLHF. The CDR3 DNA reads TGCGCCAGCAGCCAATACGGTTCACCCCTCCACTTT.

The chain is built from TRBV7-3 and TRBJ1-1; D unclear. V lost 5 bases and J 3 bases, leaving 10 bases between the germline ends. The CDR3 has 13 amino acids. Germline lookup yields CDR1 SGHTA and CDR2 FQGTGA. This CDR3 reads CASSKDLDTEAFF. Here the CDR3 DNA reads TGTGCCAGCAGCAAAGACCTGGACACTGAAGCTTTCTTT. Looking up the rest from reference TRBV7-3 and TRBJ1-1 gives the full variable domain: GAGVSQTPSNKVTEKGKYVELRCDPISGHTALYWYRQSLGQGPEFLIYFQGTGAADDSGLPNDRFFAVRPEGSVSTLKIQRTERGDSAVYLCASSKDLDTEAFFGQGTRLTVV.

This clone appeared a single time. The rearrangement joins TRBV18 to TRBJ2-7; D is perhaps TRBD1 or TRBD2 (5 bases each). The V gene's germline CDR1 is KGHSH and CDR2 LQKENI. This CDR3 is built from 14 residues. The V and J ends lost 5 bases and 2 bases respectively, with 13 bases between them. The CDR3 DNA is TGTGCCAGCTCATCCGGGACGGAACCCTACGAGCAGTACTTC. Protein product: CASSSGTEPYEQYF.

The chain carries TRBV7-8 and TRBJ2-7; 7 positions match TRBD1. There are 15 residues in the CDR3. Trimming removed 1 base from V and 3 bases from J; junction bases left unmatched: 6. CDR1 is SGHVS and CDR2 is FQNEAQ in the germline V gene. This CDR3 reads CASSLGGTALYEQYF. The CDR3 nucleotides are TGTGCCAGCAGCTTAGGGGGGACAGCCCTCTACGAGCAGTACTTC.

The chain links TRBV18 to TRBJ2-7; a possible D gene is TRBD1 (6 bases). This CDR3 has 14 amino acids. Trimming took off 1 base at V and 0 bases at J, with 7 bases between the two ends. Germline CDR1 is KGHSH and CDR2 is LQKENI. CDR3 sequence reads: CASSPRQDSYEQYF. The CDR3 DNA reads TGTGCCAGCTCACCACGACAGGACTCCTACGAGCAGTACTTC.

J is TRBJ2-7 and V is TRBV10-3; perhaps TRBD1 as D (7 bases). The V and J ends lost 11 bases and 5 bases respectively, with 19 bases between them. Germline V lookup: CDR1 ENHRY, CDR2 SYGVKD. This CDR3 has 13 residues. CDR3 bases: TGTGCCCACAGGGGCGGGAACGTGGACGAGCAGTACTTC. Translating gives CAHRGGNVDEQYF.